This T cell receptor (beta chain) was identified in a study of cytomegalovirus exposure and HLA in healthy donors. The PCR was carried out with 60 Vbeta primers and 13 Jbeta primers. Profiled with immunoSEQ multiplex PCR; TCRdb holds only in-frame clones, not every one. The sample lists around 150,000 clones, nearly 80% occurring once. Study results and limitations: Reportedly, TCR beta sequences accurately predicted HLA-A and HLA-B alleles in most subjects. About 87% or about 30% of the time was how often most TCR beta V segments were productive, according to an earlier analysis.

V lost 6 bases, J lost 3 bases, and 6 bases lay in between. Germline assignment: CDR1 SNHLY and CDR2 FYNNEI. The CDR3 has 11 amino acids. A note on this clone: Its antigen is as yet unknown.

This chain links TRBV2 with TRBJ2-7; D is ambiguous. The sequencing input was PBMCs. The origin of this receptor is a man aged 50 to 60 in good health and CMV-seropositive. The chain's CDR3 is CASSPNYEQYF. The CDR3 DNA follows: TGTGCCAGCAGCCCTAACTACGAGCAGTACTTC. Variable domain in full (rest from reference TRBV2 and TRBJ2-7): EPEVTQTPSHQVTQMGQEVILRCVPISNHLYFYWYRQILGQKVEFLVSFYNNEISEKSEIFDDQFSVERPDGSNFTLKIRSTKLEDSAMYFCASSPNYEQYFGPGTRLTVT.